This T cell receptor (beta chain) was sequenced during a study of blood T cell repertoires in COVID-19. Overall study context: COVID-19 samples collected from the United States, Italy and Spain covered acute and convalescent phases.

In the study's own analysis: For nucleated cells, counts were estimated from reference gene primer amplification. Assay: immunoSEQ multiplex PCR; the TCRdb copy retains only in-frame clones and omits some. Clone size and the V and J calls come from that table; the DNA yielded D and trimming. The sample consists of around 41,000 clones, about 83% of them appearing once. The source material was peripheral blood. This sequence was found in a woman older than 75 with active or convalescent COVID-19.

The CDR3 coding sequence is TGTGCCAGTAGCTATTCCGGGGAGCTGTTTTTT. It encodes CASSYSGELFF. The V call is TRBV19, the J call TRBJ2-2, with D unclear. Per the germline V gene, CDR1 is LNHDA and CDR2 is SQIVND (reference sequence). V dropped 6 bases and J dropped 6 bases, with 5 bases sitting between them. This CDR3 has 11 residues.